This T cell receptor (beta chain) was observed in a study of CD8 T cells in Susac syndrome. Reverse transcription of about 0.45 to 1 ug RNA was performed with random hexamers. TCRdb re-analysed the immunoSEQ multiplex PCR reads in MiXCR, keeping a single row per CDR3 protein. The sample lists about 210,000 distinct CDR3 sequences, roughly 96% seen once, with 0.085% to 0.1% in the top ten. The CDR3 is made up of 16 amino acids. Trimming took 4 bases from V and 5 from J, leaving 17 bases between them. The receptor comes from a human donor with multiple sclerosis. Input material: CD4+ T cells from PBMCs. The genes are TRBV12-3 or TRBV12-4 and TRBJ2-2; D gene unclear. In DNA form, the CDR3 reads TGTGCCAGCAGTTACTTCCGAGGACCGAGGACCGGGGAGCTGTTTTTT. This encodes CASSYFRGPRTGELFF.